This T cell receptor beta chain was retrieved from a study of shared clonotypes between healthy human individuals. Study at large: The donor group consisted of two women and a few men, aged 18 to 49.

Using immunoSEQ multiplex PCR, the repertoire was profiled, and TCRdb retains in-frame clones only, with some absent. The table shows a few million clones, with just under 95% occurring only once. Positive CCR7 selection of CD45RO-negative cells yielded the naive CD8 cells, and terminally differentiated effector memory CD45RA+ cells were excluded. Whole-study findings and limits: Among non-shared clonotypes, generation probabilities were lower than among those shared by all four donors. The study generally estimated greater richness for naive than memory subsets. With a few donors compared, about 5.2% of naive CD4 clonotypes were shared.

In the case of this clone: Its target is unknown. Other DNA sequences in this sample translate to the same CDR3.

Germline-derived CDR1 and CDR2 are DFQATT and SNEGSKA (reference sequence). This CDR3 comprises 11 residues. V was shortened by 5 bases and J by 7 bases, with 9 bases between the two germline ends. The chain carries TRBV20-1 and TRBJ2-1; a weak D match, TRBD1 (6 bases). Sequencing was performed on naive CD8+ T cells from PBMCs. This TCR derives from a young man in good health. Some clones in this sample may be carry-over from other donors' samples. CDR3 sequence (DNA): TGCAGTGCTCCTAGGGGGAATGAGCAGTTCTTC. Residues: CSAPRGNEQFF.